This T cell receptor (beta chain) was observed in a study of T cells in Graves' hyperthyroidism and ophthalmopathy (dated by TCRdb to about 2019). Context from the whole study: A discovery cohort of about a hundred patients, 43 with Graves' ophthalmopathy and under 60 with stable Graves' hyperthyroidism, was used to find distinguishing TCR V-J signatures. Prospective prediction of ophthalmopathy was tested in an independent validation cohort of fewer than 20 hyperthyroidism patients and 15 to 17 patients who later progressed to ophthalmopathy. The roughly 91 discovery patients were randomly divided into training and test sets at a 7:3 ratio. TCR Vbeta CDR3 sequencing of around 130 peripheral blood samples (roughly 41 ophthalmopathy, around 80 hyperthyroidism and approximately 17 progressor patients) is reported in the paper. Following sampling, methimazole starting at 30 mg daily was given to hyperthyroidism patients, and high-dose intravenous methylprednisolone was given to ophthalmopathy patients. Thyroid tissue and blood T-cell repertoires from about six Graves' hyperthyroidism patients were also compared in the study.

This clonotype was counted many times. The target of this receptor is not known. Per-base qualities were not stored, and no clone one base away is much larger. The study excluded patients with uncontrolled infections, other autoimmune diseases, pregnancy or lactation. Diagnoses were based on clinical symptoms, serum thyroxine and TRAb, thyroid ultrasound and orbital computed tomography. Total RNA was extracted using Trizol reagent, and RNA quality was assessed on an Agilent 2100 Bioanalyzer. The TCR beta CDR3 regions were amplified from the RNA transcripts. The TCR CDR3 was subjected to a first round of RT-PCR using the HTBI primer set and the Qiagen OneStep RT-PCR kit. The libraries were constructed in a second round of multiplex PCR and then size-selected and purified. Paired-end sequencing of the libraries was performed with 100 bp reads on an Illumina HiSeq2000. The paper's processing steps were these. Raw data were processed with SOAPnuke, discarding reads with adapters, uncalled bases, mean Phred below 15, or no exact constant-primer or identifier match. COPE v1.2.5 was used to merge high-quality paired reads, and clonotypes were defined as unique nucleotide sequences. MiTCR v1.1 was used to align the clonotypes against IMGT TRBV, TRBD and TRBJ reference segments. The analysis was restricted to V-J combinations with a frequency above 0.0001, which together covered 99.2% of the repertoires. The TCS score was defined as the ratio of F50 (clonal expansion) to E x V (chaos), calculated using BLOSUM62-based TCRdist between CDR3 peptides within each V-J. Welch's t-statistics and random forest reduced around 550 V-J features to 13, which were used in a naive Bayes classifier (R e1071). The similarity between thyroid and blood repertoires was quantified using the Morisita-Horn index. The public reads were reprocessed in TCRdb via fastp at Q25 and MiXCR, keeping in-frame beta chains. Entries that share a CDR3 protein sequence are merged under the most common genes and DNA. TCRdb's processing, not the authors', yielded these V and J calls. The sample contains roughly 500,000 distinct CDR3 sequences, approximately 49% of them found a single time. In total, the top ten clones hold approximately 44% of the sample.

The CDR3 has 13 amino acids, counting the end cysteine and phenylalanine. The read is trimmed to its CDR3 DNA, 39 bases read in frame from base 1. Trimming leaves V shorter by 5 bases and J shorter by 7 bases, with the junction holding 9 bases beyond the gene matches. From the germline V gene, CDR1 is SQVTM and CDR2 is ANQGSEA. What the research found in general, with its limitations: Sample size was not statistically predetermined, and investigators were not blinded to group allocation. A model built on a 13 V-J signature distinguished ophthalmopathy from stable hyperthyroidism, reaching about 89% sensitivity and about 81% specificity in cross-validation and 80%/75% in testing. Blood samples also contained most of the expanded thyroid clonotypes (frequency above 0.001), which suggests that blood repertoires may reflect thyroid immune responses. In validation, progression to ophthalmopathy was predicted by the model with 70% to 71% sensitivity and about 72% specificity, a median of approximately 6.5 months before onset.

The sequenced sample consisted of peripheral blood or thyroid tissue (not recorded which). The chain couples TRBV29-1 to TRBJ2-7, with 9 middle bases fitting TRBD1. The TCR originated in an adult woman with Graves' disease, either hyperthyroidism or ophthalmopathy (not recorded which). The DNA reads as follows: TGCAGCGTTAACCCGGGACAGGGCATTGAGCAGTACTTC. This sequence encodes CSVNPGQGIEQYF.